This T cell receptor (beta chain) was recorded in a study of T cell responses to AZD1222 COVID-19 vaccine. Measured with immunoSEQ multiplex PCR; TCRdb has only the in-frame clones, and not every one. The repertoire includes 95,000 to 110,000 clones, over 70% of them detected once, and more than 8% sits in the top ten. Remarks on this clone: The antigen remains unidentified.

The V segment lost 3 bases and the J segment 7 bases; nucleotides outside the gene matches: 8. The CDR3 spans 15 residues. Germline CDR1 MNHNS, CDR2 SASEGT. Study results and limitations: Clonal diversity may have been underestimated in mostly white British donors.

The chain recombines TRBV6-1 with TRBJ1-5; 8 bases match TRBD1. Sequencing used peripheral blood, obtained on day 0 of AZD1222 vaccination. The clonotype comes from an adult in good health. The chain's CDR3 is CASSDDRGRGQPQHF. CDR3 nucleotides: TGTGCCAGCAGTGATGACAGGGGTCGAGGACAGCCCCAGCATTTT.